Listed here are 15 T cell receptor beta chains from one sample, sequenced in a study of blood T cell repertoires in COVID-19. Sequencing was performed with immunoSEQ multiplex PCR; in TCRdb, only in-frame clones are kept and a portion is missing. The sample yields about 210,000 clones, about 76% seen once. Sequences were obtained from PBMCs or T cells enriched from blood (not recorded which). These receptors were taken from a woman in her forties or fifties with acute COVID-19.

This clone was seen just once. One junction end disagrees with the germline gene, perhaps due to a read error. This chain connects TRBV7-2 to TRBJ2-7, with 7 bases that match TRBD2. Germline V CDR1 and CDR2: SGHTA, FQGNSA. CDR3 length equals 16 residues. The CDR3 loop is CASSLGQRGDSHEQYF. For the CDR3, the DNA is TGTGCCAGCAGCTTAGGTCAGCGGGGAGACTCCCACGAGCAGTACTTC.

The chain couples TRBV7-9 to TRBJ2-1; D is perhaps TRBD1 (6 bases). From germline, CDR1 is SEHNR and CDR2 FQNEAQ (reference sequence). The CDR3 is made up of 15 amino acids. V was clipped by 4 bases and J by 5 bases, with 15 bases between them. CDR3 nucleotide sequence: TGTGCCAGCAGCTCGCTGGGACAAACAAACAATGAGCAGTTCTTC. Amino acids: CASSSLGQTNNEQFF.

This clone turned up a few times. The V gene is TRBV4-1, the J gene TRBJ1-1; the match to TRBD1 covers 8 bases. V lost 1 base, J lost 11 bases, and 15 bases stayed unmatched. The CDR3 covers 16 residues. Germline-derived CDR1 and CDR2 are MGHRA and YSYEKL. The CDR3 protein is CASSQAGTGSITGAFF. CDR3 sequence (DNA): TGCGCCAGCAGCCAAGCCGGGACAGGATCGATCACAGGGGCTTTCTTT.

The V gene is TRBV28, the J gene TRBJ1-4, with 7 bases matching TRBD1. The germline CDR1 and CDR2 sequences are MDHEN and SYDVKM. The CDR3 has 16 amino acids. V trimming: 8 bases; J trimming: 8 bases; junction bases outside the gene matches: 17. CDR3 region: CASFPGQTLRWEKLFF. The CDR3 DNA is TGTGCCAGCTTCCCGGGACAGACCCTGCGATGGGAAAAACTGTTTTTT.

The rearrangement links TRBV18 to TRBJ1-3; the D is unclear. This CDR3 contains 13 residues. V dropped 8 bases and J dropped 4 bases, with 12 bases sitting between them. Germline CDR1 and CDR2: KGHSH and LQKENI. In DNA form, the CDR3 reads TGTGCCAGCGCCTCGGGTACAGGAAACACCATATATTTT. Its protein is CASASGTGNTIYF.

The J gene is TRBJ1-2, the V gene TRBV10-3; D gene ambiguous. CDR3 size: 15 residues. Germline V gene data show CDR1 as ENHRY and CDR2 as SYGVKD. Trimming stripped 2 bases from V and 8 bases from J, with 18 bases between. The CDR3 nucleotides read TGTGCCATCAGTGAGATGCCGGCCGAGGCTATCGGCTACACCTTC. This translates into CAISEMPAEAIGYTF.

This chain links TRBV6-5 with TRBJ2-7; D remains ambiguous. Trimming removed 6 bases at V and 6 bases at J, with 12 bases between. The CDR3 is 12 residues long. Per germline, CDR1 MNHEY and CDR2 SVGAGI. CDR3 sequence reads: CASRPGDSEQYF. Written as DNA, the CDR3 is TGTGCCAGCAGACCCGGCGACTCCGAGCAGTACTTC.

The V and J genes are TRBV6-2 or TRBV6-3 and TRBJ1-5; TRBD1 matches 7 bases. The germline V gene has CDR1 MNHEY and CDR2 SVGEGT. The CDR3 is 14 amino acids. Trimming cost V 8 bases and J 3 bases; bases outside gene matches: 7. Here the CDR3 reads CASGRDSLNQPQHF. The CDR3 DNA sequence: TGTGCCAGCGGCCGGGACAGTCTCAATCAGCCCCAGCATTTT.

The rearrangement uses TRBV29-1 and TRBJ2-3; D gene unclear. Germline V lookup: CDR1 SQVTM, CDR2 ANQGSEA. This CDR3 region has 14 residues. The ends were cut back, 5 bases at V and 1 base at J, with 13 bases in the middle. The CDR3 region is CSVYGSIRTDTQYF. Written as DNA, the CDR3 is TGCAGCGTTTACGGGTCGATCCGCACAGATACGCAGTATTTT.

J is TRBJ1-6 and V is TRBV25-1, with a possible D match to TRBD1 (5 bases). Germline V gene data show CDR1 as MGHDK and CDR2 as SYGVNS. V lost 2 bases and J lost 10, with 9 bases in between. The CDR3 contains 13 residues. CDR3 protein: CASSEQGGSPLHF. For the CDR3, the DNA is TGTGCCAGCAGTGAACAGGGAGGATCACCCCTCCACTTT.

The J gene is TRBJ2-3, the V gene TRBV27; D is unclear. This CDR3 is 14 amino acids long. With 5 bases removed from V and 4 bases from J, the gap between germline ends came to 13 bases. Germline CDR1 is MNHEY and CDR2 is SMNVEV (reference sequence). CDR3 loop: CASSPPRWPDTQYF. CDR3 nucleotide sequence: TGTGCCAGCAGTCCGCCACGTTGGCCAGATACGCAGTATTTT.

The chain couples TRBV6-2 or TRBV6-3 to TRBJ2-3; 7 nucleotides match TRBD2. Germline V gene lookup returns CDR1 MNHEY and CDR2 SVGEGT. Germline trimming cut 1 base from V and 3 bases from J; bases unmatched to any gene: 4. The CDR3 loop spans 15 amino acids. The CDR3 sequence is CASSYFTGGTDTQYF. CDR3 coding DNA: TGTGCCAGCAGTTACTTCACCGGGGGGACAGATACGCAGTATTTT.

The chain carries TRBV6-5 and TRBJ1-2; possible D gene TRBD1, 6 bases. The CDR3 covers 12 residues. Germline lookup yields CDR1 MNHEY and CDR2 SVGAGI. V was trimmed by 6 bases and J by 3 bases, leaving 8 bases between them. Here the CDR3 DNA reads TGTGCCAGCAGGGGACAAGACTATGGCTACACCTTC. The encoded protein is CASRGQDYGYTF.

The CDR3 is CASSIPGGSQPQHF. CDR3 DNA: TGTGCCAGTAGTATACCTGGGGGGTCTCAGCCCCAGCATTTT. The chain couples TRBV19 to TRBJ1-5, with D tentatively TRBD1 (5 bases). V was trimmed by 2 bases and J by 6 bases, leaving 11 bases between them. CDR1 and CDR2 from the germline V gene are LNHDA and SQIVND (reference sequence). The CDR3 has 14 residues.

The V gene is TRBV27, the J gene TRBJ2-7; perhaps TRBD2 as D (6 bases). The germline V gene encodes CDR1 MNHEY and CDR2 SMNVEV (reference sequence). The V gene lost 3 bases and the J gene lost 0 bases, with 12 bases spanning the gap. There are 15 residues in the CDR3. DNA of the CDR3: TGTGCCAGCAGTTTCGCTAGCGCAAGCTCCTACGAGCAGTACTTC. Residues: CASSFASASSYEQYF.